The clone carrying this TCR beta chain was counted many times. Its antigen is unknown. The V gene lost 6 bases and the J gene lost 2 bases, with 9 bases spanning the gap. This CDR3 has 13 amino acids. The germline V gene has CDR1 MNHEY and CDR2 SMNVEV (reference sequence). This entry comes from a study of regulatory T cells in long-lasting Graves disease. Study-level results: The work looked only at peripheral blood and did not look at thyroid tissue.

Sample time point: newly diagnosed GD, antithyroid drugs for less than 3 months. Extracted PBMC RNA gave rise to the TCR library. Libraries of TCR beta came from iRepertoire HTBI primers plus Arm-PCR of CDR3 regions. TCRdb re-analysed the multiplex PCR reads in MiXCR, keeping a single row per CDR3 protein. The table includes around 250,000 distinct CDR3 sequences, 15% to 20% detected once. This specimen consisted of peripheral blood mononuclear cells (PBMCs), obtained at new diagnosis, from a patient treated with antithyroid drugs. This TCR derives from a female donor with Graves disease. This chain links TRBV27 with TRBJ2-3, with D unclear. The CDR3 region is CASSPDVTDTQYF. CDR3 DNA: TGTGCCAGCAGCCCCGACGTCACAGATACGCAGTATTTT.